This entry lists 10 T cell receptor beta chains sequenced from one sample in a study of cytomegalovirus exposure and HLA in healthy donors. Amplification used 60 Vbeta primers and 13 Jbeta primers. Data came from immunoSEQ multiplex PCR; TCRdb stores just in-frame clones and leaves some out. The sample lists 200,000 to 250,000 clones; approximately 82% were seen once. The source material was PBMCs. These receptors all come from a male donor in good health and CMV-seronegative.

This chain connects TRBV29-1 to TRBJ1-3; TRBD1 might be the D (6 bases). CDR1 is SQVTM, CDR2 ANQGSEA, per germline. The CDR3 consists of 15 residues. Trimming cost V 3 bases and J 4 bases, with 16 bases left between them. The chain's CDR3 is CSVEEAGVKGNTIYF. The CDR3, as DNA: TGCAGCGTTGAGGAGGCAGGGGTTAAAGGAAACACCATATATTTT.

The chain recombines TRBV18 with TRBJ1-2; 10 nucleotides agree with TRBD1. Germline lookup yields CDR1 KGHSH and CDR2 LQKENI. The CDR3 is 13 amino acids. J gave up 8 bases and V 2 bases, and 2 bases lay outside the gene matches. The CDR3 sequence: CASSPDRGRGYTF. CDR3 DNA: TGTGCCAGCTCACCAGACAGGGGGCGAGGCTACACCTTC. Full variable domain (remainder filled in from reference TRBV18 and TRBJ1-2): NAGVMQNPRHLVRRRGQEARLRCSPMKGHSHVYWYRQLPEEGLKFMVYLQKENIIDESGMPKERFSAEFPKEGPSILRIQQVVRGDSAAYFCASSPDRGRGYTFGSGTRLTVV.

Only a few counts were recorded for this clone. The rearrangement uses TRBV5-1 and TRBJ2-1; D gene uncertain. V was clipped by 7 bases and J by 0 bases, with 11 bases between them. CDR1 SGHRS and CDR2 YFSETQ come from the germline V gene. The CDR3 runs 14 residues. CDR3 in DNA: TGCGCCAGCCGCGCAGCGAGCTCCTACAATGAGCAGTTCTTC. It encodes CASRAASSYNEQFF.

This chain joins TRBV13 and TRBJ2-7; 7 positions agree with TRBD1. The trim removed 5 bases at V and 3 bases at J, leaving 7 bases unmatched. Germline CDR1 is PRHDT and CDR2 is FYEKMQ (reference sequence). The CDR3 runs 14 residues. CDR3 sequence reads: CASSPLGQDYEQYF. In DNA, the CDR3 is TGTGCCAGCAGCCCCCTCGGACAGGACTACGAGCAGTACTTC. Based on the CDR3 plus reference TRBV13 and TRBJ2-7, the full variable domain is AAGVIQSPRHLIKEKRETATLKCYPIPRHDTVYWYQQGPGQDPQFLISFYEKMQSDKGSIPDRFSAQQFSDYHSELNMSSLELGDSALYFCASSPLGQDYEQYFGPGTRLTVT.

The rearrangement uses TRBV2 and TRBJ2-7; D is perhaps TRBD2 (5 bases). V was trimmed by 8 bases and J by 4 bases, leaving 15 bases between them. The germline gives CDR1 SNHLY, CDR2 FYNNEI. The CDR3 contains 13 residues. Here the CDR3 reads CASGEGERYEQYF. The CDR3 coding sequence is TGTGCCAGCGGCGAGGGAGAAAGGTACGAGCAGTACTTC.

This clone appeared a single time. The rearrangement links TRBV2 to TRBJ2-5; 11 nucleotides align to TRBD2. The DNA end favors TRBJ2-7, so the J call may be wrong. Germline V gives CDR1 SNHLY, CDR2 FYNNEI. The CDR3 sequence is 15 residues long. The CDR3 DNA sequence: TGTGCCAGCAGTGAAACCACTAGCGGGAGATACGAGCAGTACTTC. It specifies CASSETTSGRYEQYF.

The rearrangement links TRBV5-1 to TRBJ2-3; 10 bases are a match to TRBD2. Germline CDR1 and CDR2: SGHRS and YFSETQ. The CDR3 runs to 16 residues. V was pared by 4 bases and J by 3 bases, with 8 bases of the junction left unmatched. As DNA, the CDR3 is TGCGCCAGCAGCCTTGGGACTAGCGCTTTGACAGATACGCAGTATTTT. Translation: CASSLGTSALTDTQYF. Full variable domain (outside the CDR3, taken from reference TRBV5-1 and TRBJ2-3): KAGVTQTPRYLIKTRGQQVTLSCSPISGHRSVSWYQQTPGQGLQFLFEYFSETQRNKGNFPGRFSGRQFSNSRSEMNVSTLELGDSALYLCASSLGTSALTDTQYFGPGTRLTVL.

This clone was counted only a few times. The rearrangement joins TRBV2 to TRBJ1-1; 7 nucleotides line up with TRBD1. Looked up from germline, CDR1 is SNHLY and CDR2 is FYNNEI. The CDR3 runs 15 residues. After removal of 7 bases from V and 2 bases from J, the junction contained 10 bases not matched to a gene. The CDR3 protein is CASTQDRPPNTEAFF. As DNA, the CDR3 is TGTGCCAGCACCCAGGACAGGCCCCCTAACACTGAAGCTTTCTTT.

The rearrangement joins TRBV30 to TRBJ2-2, with TRBD2 identical over 13 bases. V was clipped by 2 bases and J by 5 bases; unmatched bases: 11. The CDR3 consists of 18 residues. Germline V gives CDR1 GTSNPN, CDR2 SVGIG (reference sequence). The CDR3 reads CAWSTRTSGSQQTGELFF. The CDR3 DNA sequence: TGTGCCTGGAGTACTAGGACTAGCGGGAGCCAACAAACCGGGGAGCTGTTTTTT.

The chain employs TRBV6-1 and TRBJ2-7; 8 bases match TRBD2. V lost 5 bases and J lost 3; bases outside the gene matches: 9. The V gene's germline CDR1 is MNHNS and CDR2 SASEGT. The CDR3 runs to 15 residues. For the CDR3, the DNA is TGTGCCAGCAGTCCGCTAGCGGGTCTTCTCTACGAGCAGTACTTC. It is translated as CASSPLAGLLYEQYF.